This T cell receptor beta chain derives from a study of blood T cell repertoires in COVID-19. Turning to the study itself: Donors in the United States, Italy and Spain gave samples during acute or convalescent COVID-19. PBMCs, B-cell-depleted T cells, or T cells were the source of the cDNA or gDNA that made up the material.

This CDR3 spans 15 amino acids. Germline CDR1 and CDR2: SGHTA and FQGNSA. The trim removed 5 bases at V and 5 bases at J, leaving 2 bases unmatched. Authors' methods: Quantification of nucleated cells was approximated via reference gene primer amplification. Method: immunoSEQ multiplex PCR; TCRdb's copy keeps in-frame clones and lacks some. For V, J and clone size, that table is used; D and trimming come from the DNA. The sample yields about 160,000 clones, more than 90% seen once. The chain has TRBV7-2 and TRBJ2-5, with 16 bases lining up with TRBD2. The clonotype originates from a man aged 50-59 years with acute or convalescent COVID-19. Material: peripheral blood. CDR3 coding DNA: TGTGCCAGCAGCAGGGGACTAGCGGGGGGGGAGACCCAGTACTTC. The encoded protein is CASSRGLAGGETQYF.